The 9 T cell receptor beta chains listed next were all sequenced from one sample in a study of blood T cell repertoires in COVID-19. Profiled with immunoSEQ multiplex PCR; TCRdb holds only in-frame clones, not every one. Of 250,000 to 300,000 clones in the sample, about 80% were seen once. The sample consisted of peripheral blood. All receptors derive from a woman aged 80 or older with acute or convalescent COVID-19.

The rearrangement links TRBV2 to TRBJ1-5; D possibly corresponds to TRBD1 (6 bases). Trimming took off 4 bases at V and 6 bases at J, with 16 bases between the two ends. Germline lookup yields CDR1 SNHLY and CDR2 FYNNEI. The CDR3 runs to 15 residues. Here the CDR3 DNA reads TGTGCCAGCAGTGGGGCCCGGGGGGCTGGTCAGCCCCAGCATTTT. Protein product: CASSGARGAGQPQHF.

This chain connects TRBV19 to TRBJ1-5, with D perhaps TRBD1 (6 bases). Germline loops: CDR1 LNHDA, CDR2 SQIVND (reference sequence). Deletions cut 3 bases from V and 1 base from J, with 10 bases between. This CDR3 contains 15 residues. The CDR3 loop is CASSMLGTSNQPQHF. Here the CDR3 DNA reads TGTGCCAGTAGTATGTTGGGGACAAGCAATCAGCCCCAGCATTTT.

The V and J genes are TRBV29-1 and TRBJ2-7; D ambiguous. The germline V and J ends were trimmed by 3 bases and 6 bases, with 12 bases remaining between them. Germline V gives CDR1 SQVTM, CDR2 ANQGSEA. This CDR3 is 12 amino acids long. CDR3 nucleotide sequence: TGCAGCGTTGATGCAGGAATCGGCGAGCAGTACTTC. Amino acid sequence: CSVDAGIGEQYF.

The CDR3 coding sequence is TGTGCCTGGAGTCCCACAGGTACCTACGAGCAGTACTTC. This translates into CAWSPTGTYEQYF. The chain carries TRBV30 and TRBJ2-7; maybe TRBD1 (5 bases). Trimming left V 2 bases short and J 2 bases short, with 10 bases between. The germline V gene encodes CDR1 GTSNPN and CDR2 SVGIG (reference sequence). The CDR3 is 13 amino acids.

The CDR3 bases are TGTGCCAGCAGCTCTCCGGGACAGAGACCATCTGGAAACACCATATATTTT. Translation: CASSSPGQRPSGNTIYF. The V gene is TRBV5-4, the J gene TRBJ1-3, with 7 bases identical to TRBD1. With 3 bases clipped from V and 1 base from J, the junction kept 10 bases outside the gene matches. Germline V gene data show CDR1 as SGHNT and CDR2 as YYREEE (reference sequence). The CDR3 is 17 residues long. Full variable domain (rest looked up from reference TRBV5-4 and TRBJ1-3): ETGVTQSPTHLIKTRGQQVTLRCSSQSGHNTVSWYQQALGQGPQFIFQYYREEENGRGNFPPRFSGLQFPNYSSELNVNALELDDSALYLCASSSPGQRPSGNTIYFGEGSWLTVV.

The chain has TRBV7-6 and TRBJ1-3; D may be TRBD1 (6 bases). This CDR3 has 14 residues. Trimming removed 4 bases from V and 4 bases from J, with 11 bases in between. Looked up from germline, CDR1 is SGHVS and CDR2 is FNYEAQ. Here the CDR3 DNA reads TGTGCCAGCAGCTCGGGACAACCAGGAAACACCATATATTTT. It encodes CASSSGQPGNTIYF.

The rearrangement uses TRBV11-1 and TRBJ2-5; 7 bases align to TRBD2. V lost 5 bases, J lost 5 bases, and 5 bases stayed unmatched. The germline CDR1 and CDR2 sequences are SGHAT and FQDESV (reference sequence). The CDR3 spans 13 residues. CDR3 region: CASSRGEMETQYF. CDR3 nucleotide sequence: TGTGCCAGCAGCCGGGGGGAAATGGAGACCCAGTACTTC.

This rearrangement joins TRBV21-1 to TRBJ2-3; no check of the table's D call, TRBD1, against the DNA was made. TRBV21-1 corresponds to a pseudogene. The CDR3 covers 16 residues. CDR3 DNA: TGTGCCAGCAGCAGCACCGGAGGACAGGGAGTAGATACGCAGTATTTT. The encoded protein is CASSSTGGQGVDTQYF.

The rearrangement links TRBV7-9 to TRBJ2-2; TRBD1 matches 10 bases. The V and J ends lost 4 bases and 4 bases, in that order; junction bases with no gene match: 3. The CDR3 spans 15 residues. Germline assignment: CDR1 SEHNR and CDR2 FQNEAQ (reference sequence). The CDR3 reads CASSWGTGATGELFF. CDR3 nucleotides: TGTGCCAGCAGCTGGGGGACAGGGGCCACCGGGGAGCTGTTTTTT.